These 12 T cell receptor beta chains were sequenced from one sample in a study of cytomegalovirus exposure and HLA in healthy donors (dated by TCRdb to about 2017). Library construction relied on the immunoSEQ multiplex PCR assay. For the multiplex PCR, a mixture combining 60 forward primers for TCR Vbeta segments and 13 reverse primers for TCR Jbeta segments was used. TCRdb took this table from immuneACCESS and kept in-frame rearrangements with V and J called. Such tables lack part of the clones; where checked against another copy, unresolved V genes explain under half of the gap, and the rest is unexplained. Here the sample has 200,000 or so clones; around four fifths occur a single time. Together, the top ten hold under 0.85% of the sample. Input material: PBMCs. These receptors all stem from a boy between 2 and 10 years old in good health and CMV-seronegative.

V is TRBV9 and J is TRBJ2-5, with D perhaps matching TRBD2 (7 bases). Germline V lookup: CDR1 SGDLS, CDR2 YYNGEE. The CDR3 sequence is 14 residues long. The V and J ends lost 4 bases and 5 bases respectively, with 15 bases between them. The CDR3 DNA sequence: TGTGCCAGCAGCACCCGGGGGGCGGAGGAGACCCAGTACTTC. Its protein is CASSTRGAEETQYF. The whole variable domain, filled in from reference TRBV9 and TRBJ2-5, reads DSGVTQTPKHLITATGQRVTLRCSPRSGDLSVYWYQQSLDQGLQFLIQYYNGEERAKGNILERFSAQQFPDLHSELNLSSLELGDSALYFCASSTRGAEETQYFGPGTRLLVL.

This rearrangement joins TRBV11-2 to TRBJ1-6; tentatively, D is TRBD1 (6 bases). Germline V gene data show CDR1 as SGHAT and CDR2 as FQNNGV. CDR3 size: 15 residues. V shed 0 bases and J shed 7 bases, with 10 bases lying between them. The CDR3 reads CASSLDARGNSPLHF. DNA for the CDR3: TGTGCCAGCAGCTTAGATGCCAGGGGAAATTCACCCCTCCACTTT.

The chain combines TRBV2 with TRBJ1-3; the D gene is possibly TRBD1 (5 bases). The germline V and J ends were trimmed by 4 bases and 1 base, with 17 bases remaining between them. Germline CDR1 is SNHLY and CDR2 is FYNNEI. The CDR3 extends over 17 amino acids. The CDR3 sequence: CASSALAGPVSGNTIYF. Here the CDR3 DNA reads TGTGCCAGCAGTGCCCTCGCGGGACCGGTTTCTGGAAACACCATATATTTT.

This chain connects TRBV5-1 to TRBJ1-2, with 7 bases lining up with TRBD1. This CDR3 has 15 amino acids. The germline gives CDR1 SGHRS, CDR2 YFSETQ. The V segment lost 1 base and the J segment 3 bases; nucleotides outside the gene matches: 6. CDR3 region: CASSLYSGTDYGYTF. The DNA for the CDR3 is TGCGCCAGCAGCTTGTATTCAGGGACAGACTATGGCTACACCTTC.

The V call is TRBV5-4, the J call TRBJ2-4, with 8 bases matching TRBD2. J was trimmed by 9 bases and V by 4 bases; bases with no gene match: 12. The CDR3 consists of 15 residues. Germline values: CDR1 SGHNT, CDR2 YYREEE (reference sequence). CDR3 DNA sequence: TGTGCCAGCAGCCGAGAAACTGGGACTAGGGGCATTCAGTACTTC. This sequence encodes CASSRETGTRGIQYF.

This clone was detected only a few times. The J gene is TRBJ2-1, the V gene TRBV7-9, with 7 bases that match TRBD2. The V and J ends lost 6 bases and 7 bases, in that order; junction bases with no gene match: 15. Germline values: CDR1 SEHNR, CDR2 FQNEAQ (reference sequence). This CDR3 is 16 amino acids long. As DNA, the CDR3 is TGTGCCAGCAGTCAGACGGGCCCCAGCGGGGTGAATGAGCAGTTCTTC. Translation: CASSQTGPSGVNEQFF. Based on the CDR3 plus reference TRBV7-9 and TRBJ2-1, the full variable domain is DTGVSQNPRHKITKRGQNVTFRCDPISEHNRLYWYRQTLGQGPEFLTYFQNEAQLEKSRLLSDRFSAERPKGSFSTLEIQRTEQGDSAMYLCASSQTGPSGVNEQFFGPGTRLTVL.

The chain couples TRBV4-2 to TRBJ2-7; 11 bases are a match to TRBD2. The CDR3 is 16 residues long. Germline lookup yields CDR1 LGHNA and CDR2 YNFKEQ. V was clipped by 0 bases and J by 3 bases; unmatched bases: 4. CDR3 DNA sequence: TGTGCCAGCAGCCAAGATATGGGGACTAGCGGCTACGAGCAGTACTTC. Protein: CASSQDMGTSGYEQYF.

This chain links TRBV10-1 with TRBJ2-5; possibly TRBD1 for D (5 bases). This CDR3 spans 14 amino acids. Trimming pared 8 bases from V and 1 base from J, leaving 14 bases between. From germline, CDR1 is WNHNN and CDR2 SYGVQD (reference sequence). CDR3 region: CASGAGLSQETQYF. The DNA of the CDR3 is TGCGCCAGCGGGGCCGGGCTGAGCCAAGAGACCCAGTACTTC.

CDR3 sequence: CASSYSEQAAKNIQYF. CDR3 sequence (DNA): TGTGCCAGCAGTTATAGTGAACAGGCGGCCAAAAACATTCAGTACTTC. The J gene is TRBJ2-4, the V gene TRBV6-5; perhaps TRBD1 as D (5 bases). Germline V lookup: CDR1 MNHEY, CDR2 SVGAGI. CDR3 length: 16 amino acids. The ends were cut back, 3 bases at V and 1 base at J, with 13 bases in the middle.

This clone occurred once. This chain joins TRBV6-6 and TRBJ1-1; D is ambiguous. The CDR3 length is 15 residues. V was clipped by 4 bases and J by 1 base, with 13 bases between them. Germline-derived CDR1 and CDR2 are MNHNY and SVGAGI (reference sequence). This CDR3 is CASSSLTSQNTEAFF. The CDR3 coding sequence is TGTGCCAGCAGTTCCCTGACATCCCAGAACACTGAAGCTTTCTTT.

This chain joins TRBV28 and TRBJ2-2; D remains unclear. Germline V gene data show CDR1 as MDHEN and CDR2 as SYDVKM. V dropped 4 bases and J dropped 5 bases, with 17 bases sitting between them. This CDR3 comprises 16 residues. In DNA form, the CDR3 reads TGTGCCAGCAGTTACTTATCGGTCCAGGCTACCGGGGAGCTGTTTTTT. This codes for CASSYLSVQATGELFF.

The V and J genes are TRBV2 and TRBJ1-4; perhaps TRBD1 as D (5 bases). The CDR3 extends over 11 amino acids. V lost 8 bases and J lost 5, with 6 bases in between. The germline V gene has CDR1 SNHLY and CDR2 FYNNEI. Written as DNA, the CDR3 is TGTGCCAGCGGGGGGAATGAAAAACTGTTTTTT. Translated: CASGGNEKLFF.